What follows is one T cell receptor (beta chain) and its context. The CDR3 extends over 16 amino acids. Trimming took off 7 bases at V and 2 bases at J, with 17 bases between the two ends. Germline V CDR1 and CDR2: MNHEY, SMNVEV (reference sequence). The source of the sample is a study of cytomegalovirus exposure and HLA in healthy donors. The PCR contained 60 Vbeta and 13 Jbeta primers. Clones were sequenced by immunoSEQ multiplex PCR, and TCRdb holds only the in-frame ones, with some missing. This sample has approximately 53,000 clones, with 72% found just once. The chain recombines TRBV27 with TRBJ2-2; possibly TRBD2 for D (5 bases). Sequences were obtained from PBMCs. The TCR sequence derives from a woman aged 45-59 years in good health and CMV-seronegative. CDR3 amino acids: CASTPAGGVNTGELFF. The CDR3 DNA reads as TGTGCCAGCACCCCTGCGGGCGGAGTAAACACCGGGGAGCTGTTTTTT.